This TCR beta chain was identified during a study of a mutant IDH1 vaccine in newly diagnosed glioma. With regard to this clone: Antigen unknown.

Profiled with immunoSEQ multiplex PCR; TCRdb holds only in-frame clones, not every one. Of 35,000 to 45,000 clones listed, roughly 84% were seen once; the top ten hold approximately 5.5%. Noted time point: week 35, safety follow-up. Alongside topical imiquimod, each dose of vaccine comprised 300 ug of mutant IDH1 20-mer peptide. The CDR3 runs 14 residues. V shed 4 bases and J shed 4 bases, with 13 bases lying between them. Germline assignment: CDR1 SGHVS and CDR2 FQNEAQ. The clonotype originates from a woman in her forties or fifties with glioma. The chain is built from TRBV7-8 and TRBJ1-2; the D gene is possibly TRBD1 (5 bases). The sequencing used PBMCs, collected from a glioma patient whose treatment included an IDH1 peptide vaccine. CDR3 nucleotides: TGTGCCAGCAGCTCTTGGGGGGGTCCCTATGGCTACACCTTC. Translating it yields CASSSWGGPYGYTF.